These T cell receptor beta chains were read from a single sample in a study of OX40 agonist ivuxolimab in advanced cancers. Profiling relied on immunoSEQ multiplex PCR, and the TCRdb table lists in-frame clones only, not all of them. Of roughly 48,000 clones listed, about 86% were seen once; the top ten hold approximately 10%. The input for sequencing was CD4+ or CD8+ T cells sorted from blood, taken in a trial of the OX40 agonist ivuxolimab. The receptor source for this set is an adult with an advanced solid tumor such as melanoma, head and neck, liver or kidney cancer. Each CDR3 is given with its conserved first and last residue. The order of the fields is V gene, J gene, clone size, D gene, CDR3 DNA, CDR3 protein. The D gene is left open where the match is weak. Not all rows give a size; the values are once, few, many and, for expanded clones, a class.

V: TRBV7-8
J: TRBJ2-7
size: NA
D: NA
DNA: TGTGCCAGCAGCCAACCATCTCCCTACGAGCAGTACTTC
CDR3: CASSQPSPYEQYF

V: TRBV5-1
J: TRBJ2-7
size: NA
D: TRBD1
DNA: TGCGCCAGCAGCGTACAGGGGGGAATCTACGAGCAGTACTTC
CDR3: CASSVQGGIYEQYF

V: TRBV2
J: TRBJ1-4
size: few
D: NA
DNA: TGTGCCAGTCTATCGTGGGAAAAACTGTTTTTT
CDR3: CASLSWEKLFF

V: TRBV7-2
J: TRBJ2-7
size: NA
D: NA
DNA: TGTGCCAGCAGCTTACTCCCGGCGTACGAGCAGTACTTC
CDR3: CASSLLPAYEQYF

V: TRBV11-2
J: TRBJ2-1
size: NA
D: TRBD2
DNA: TGTGCCAGCAGCCTAACGGGACTAGCTTCCAATGAGCAGTTCTTC
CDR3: CASSLTGLASNEQFF

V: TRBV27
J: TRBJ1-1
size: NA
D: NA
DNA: TGTGCCAGCAGCTACTGGGGTGGAGGCACTGAAGCTTTCTTT
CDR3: CASSYWGGGTEAFF

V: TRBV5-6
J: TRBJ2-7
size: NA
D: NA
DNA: TGTGCCAGCAGCGACACCCGGCACGAGCAGTACTTC
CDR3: CASSDTRHEQYF

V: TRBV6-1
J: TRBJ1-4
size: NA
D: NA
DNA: TGTGCCAGCAGTGAAGGGGCAGGGGCTAATGAAAAACTGTTTTTT
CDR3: CASSEGAGANEKLFF

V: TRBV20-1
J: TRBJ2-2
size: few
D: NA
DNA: TGCAGTGCCAGAGTGTTCGGGGAGCTGTTTTTT
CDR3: CSARVFGELFF

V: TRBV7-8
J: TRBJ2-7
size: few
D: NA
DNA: TGTGCCAGCAGCTTTGCGCAGGCGCTCTACGAGCAGTACTTC
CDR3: CASSFAQALYEQYF

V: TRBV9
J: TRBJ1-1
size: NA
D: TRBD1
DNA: TGTGCCAGCAGCCTAACGGGACAGGTGAACACTGAAGCTTTCTTT
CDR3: CASSLTGQVNTEAFF

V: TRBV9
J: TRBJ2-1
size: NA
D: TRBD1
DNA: TGTGCCAGCAGCGTAGGGACAGGGGAGAGGAGGAACGATGAGCAGTTCTTC
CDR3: CASSVGTGERRNDEQFF

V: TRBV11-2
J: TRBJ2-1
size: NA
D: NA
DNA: TGTGCCAGCAGCTCAGAGGCCACTTCCGGTGAGCAGTTCTTC
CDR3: CASSSEATSGEQFF

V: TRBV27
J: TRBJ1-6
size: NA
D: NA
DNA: TGTGCCAGCAGTTTGGGGGGACTCTGGGGACTAAATAATTCACCCCTCCACTTT
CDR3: CASSLGGLWGLNNSPLHF

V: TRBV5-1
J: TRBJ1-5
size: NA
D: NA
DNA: TGCGCCAGCAGCTTGGGGCAGACCAATCAGCCCCAGCATTTT
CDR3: CASSLGQTNQPQHF

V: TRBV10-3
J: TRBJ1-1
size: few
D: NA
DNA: TGTGCCATCAGTGATCCTGGGAGTGAAGCTTTCTTT
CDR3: CAISDPGSEAFF

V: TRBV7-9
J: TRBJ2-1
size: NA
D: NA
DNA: TGTGCCAGCAGCTGGAGGGGGGGCTCCTTCCGGGAGCAGTTCTTC
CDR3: CASSWRGGSFREQFF

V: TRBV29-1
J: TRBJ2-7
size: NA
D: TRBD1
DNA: TGCAGCGTTGACCCGGGACAGGGGGCCTACGAGCAGTACTTC
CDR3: CSVDPGQGAYEQYF

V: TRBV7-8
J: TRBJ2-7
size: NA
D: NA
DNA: TGTGCCAGCAGCTTAGAGGGGGGGGCTAGCTACGAGCAGTACTTC
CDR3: CASSLEGGASYEQYF

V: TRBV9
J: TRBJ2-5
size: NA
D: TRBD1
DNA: TGTGCCAGCACCAAAAGGGACAGGATAGAGACCCAGTACTTC
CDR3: CASTKRDRIETQYF

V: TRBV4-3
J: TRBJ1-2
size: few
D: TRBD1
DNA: TGCGCCAGCAGCCAAGATAGCGGGCAGGGGGCTTGGGGCTACACCTTC
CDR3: CASSQDSGQGAWGYTF

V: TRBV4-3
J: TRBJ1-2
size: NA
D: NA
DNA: TGCGCCAGCAGCCAAGATCAGGGGATCGGCTATGGCTACACCTTC
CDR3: CASSQDQGIGYGYTF

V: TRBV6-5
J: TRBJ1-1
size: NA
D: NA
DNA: TGTGCCAGCAGTTACTCTTTTCGGACGAACACTGAAGCTTTCTTT
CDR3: CASSYSFRTNTEAFF

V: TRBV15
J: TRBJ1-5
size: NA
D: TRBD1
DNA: TGTGCCACCAGCAGAGACAGGGGGCGTTTTCAGCCCCAGCATTTT
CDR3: CATSRDRGRFQPQHF

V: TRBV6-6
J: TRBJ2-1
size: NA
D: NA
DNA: TGTGCCAGCATCCGGGACGGAACCTACAATGAGCAGTTCTTC
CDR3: CASIRDGTYNEQFF

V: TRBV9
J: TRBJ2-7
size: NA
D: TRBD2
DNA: TGTGCCAGCAGCGTGACTAGCGGGGGGTGGTACGAGCAGTACTTC
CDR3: CASSVTSGGWYEQYF

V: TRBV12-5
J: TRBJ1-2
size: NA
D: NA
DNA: TGTGCTAGTGGCTGGGACGGTTATGGCTACACCTTC
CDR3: CASGWDGYGYTF

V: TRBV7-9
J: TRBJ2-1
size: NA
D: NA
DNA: TGTGCCAGCAGCTTAGCGGCTACCGATGAGCAGTTCTTC
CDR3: CASSLAATDEQFF

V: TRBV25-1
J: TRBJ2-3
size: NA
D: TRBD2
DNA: TGTGCCAGCAGCGCTGGCGGGGGGGCCGATACGCAGTATTTT
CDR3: CASSAGGGADTQYF

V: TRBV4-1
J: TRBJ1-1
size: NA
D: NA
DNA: TGCGCCAGCAGCCAAGTAACAGGGTCCCACACTGAAGCTTTCTTT
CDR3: CASSQVTGSHTEAFF

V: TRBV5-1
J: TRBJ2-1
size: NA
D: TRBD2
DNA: TGCGCCAGCTCTAGCGGATACAATGAGCAGTTCTTC
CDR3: CASSSGYNEQFF

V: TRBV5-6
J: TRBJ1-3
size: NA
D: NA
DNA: TGTGCCAGCAGCTTGGGTCCCATGGGGGCCTCTGGAAACACCATATATTTT
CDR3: CASSLGPMGASGNTIYF

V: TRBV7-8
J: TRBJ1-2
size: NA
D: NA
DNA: TGTGCCAGCAGCTTAGGGGTGGGCGGCTACACCTTC
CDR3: CASSLGVGGYTF

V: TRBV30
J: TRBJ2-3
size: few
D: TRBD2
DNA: TGTGCCTGGTTTAGCGGGACCTACACAGATACGCAGTATTTT
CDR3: CAWFSGTYTDTQYF

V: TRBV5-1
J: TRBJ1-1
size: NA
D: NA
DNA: TGCGCCAGCAGCGGCAACGCCTTGAACACTGAAGCTTTCTTT
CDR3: CASSGNALNTEAFF

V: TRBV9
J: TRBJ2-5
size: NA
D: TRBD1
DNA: TGTGCCAGCAGCTCGGGACAGGGATGGGAGACCCAGTACTTC
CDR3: CASSSGQGWETQYF

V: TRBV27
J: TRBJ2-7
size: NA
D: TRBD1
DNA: TGTGCCAGCGGGACAGGGGGTTCCTACGAGCAGTACTTC
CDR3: CASGTGGSYEQYF

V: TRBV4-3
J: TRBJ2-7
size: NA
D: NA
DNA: TGCGCCAGCAGCCCCGGACTCACCTACGAGCAGTACTTC
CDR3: CASSPGLTYEQYF

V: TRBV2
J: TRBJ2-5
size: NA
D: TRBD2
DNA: TGTGCCAGCAGGGATCTAGCGGGGGGGTATGAGACCCAGTACTTC
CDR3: CASRDLAGGYETQYF

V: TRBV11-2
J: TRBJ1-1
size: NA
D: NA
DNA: TGTGCCAGCAGCTTAGAAGGGAACACTGAAGCTTTCTTT
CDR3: CASSLEGNTEAFF

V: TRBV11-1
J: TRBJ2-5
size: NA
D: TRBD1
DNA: TGTGCCAGCAGCTTAGGCCCACAGGGGCCCCGATCCCAAGAGACCCAGTACTTC
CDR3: CASSLGPQGPRSQETQYF

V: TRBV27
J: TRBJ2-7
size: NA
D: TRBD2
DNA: TGTGCCAGCAGCAAGGGGGACTCAAGTCGGGAGGGGTGGGAGCAGTACTTC
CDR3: CASSKGDSSREGWEQYF

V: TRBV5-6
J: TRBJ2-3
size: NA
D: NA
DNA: TGTGCCAGCCACCAACCTAGGAGCGTCTGGGTTCCAGATACGCAGTATTTT
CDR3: CASHQPRSVWVPDTQYF